This record covers a single TCR beta chain. The antigen is undetermined. The CDR3 is 15 residues long. Trimming removed 4 bases from V and 7 bases from J; junction bases left unmatched: 5. CDR1 and CDR2 from the germline V gene are SEHNR and FQNEAQ (reference sequence). The data stem from a study of T cells after yellow fever vaccination. Study results and limitations: Most primary-vaccination clones recurred post-booster (roughly 96% CD4, just over 85% CD8).

Template switching with 5'RACE generated the TCR cDNA and added a universal primer site and UMIs. MiXCR, run by TCRdb on the 5' RACE reads, gives a single entry per CDR3 protein. The sample comprises roughly 70,000 distinct CDR3 sequences, just under 8% of which are singletons, and less than 50% rests with the top ten. This specimen was CD8+ T cells sorted from PBMCs, taken on the day of the yellow fever booster vaccination. The genes are TRBV7-9 and TRBJ1-6, with 9 bases aligning to TRBD1. The origin of this receptor is a man in his thirties or forties who received the YFV17D yellow fever vaccine. The CDR3 loop reads CASSSTDRGNSPLHF. CDR3 bases: TGTGCCAGCAGCTCGACGGACAGGGGCAATTCACCCCTCCACTTT.